This T cell receptor (beta chain) stems from a study of T cells in Graves' hyperthyroidism and ophthalmopathy. Amplified TCR beta CDR3 regions came from RNA transcripts. The HTBI set primed first-round TCR CDR3 RT-PCR. TCRdb processed the multiplex PCR reads anew with MiXCR; each CDR3 protein has one entry. Among more than 550,000 distinct CDR3 sequences listed, 15% to 20% were seen once. The study enrolled patients aged 18 to 65 with newly diagnosed hyperthyroidism of under 2 months' duration. Exclusions: uncontrolled infection, other autoimmune disease, pregnancy, lactation. When hyperthyroidism was first diagnosed, the blood sample was taken, preceding any ophthalmopathy symptoms. In this sample, this clonotype turned up once. This CDR3 has 15 residues. Germline V lookup: CDR1 MNHEY, CDR2 SMNVEV (reference sequence). Trimming removed 6 bases from V and 5 bases from J; junction bases left unmatched: 9.

The V gene is TRBV27, the J gene TRBJ2-1; 8 bases fit TRBD1. The TCR comes from a woman between 45 and 60 years old with Graves' hyperthyroidism that later progressed to Graves' ophthalmopathy. Sequencing used blood. This chain's CDR3 is CASSPRQGTNNEQFF. CDR3 DNA: TGTGCCAGCAGCCCTCGACAGGGGACCAACAATGAGCAGTTCTTC.